This TCR beta chain is drawn from a study of blood T cells in healthy people across ages. Extractions gave at least 5.5 micrograms of total RNA per sample. Study-level results: Strong correlation was found linking TCR beta diversity to naive T cell percentage. Investigators viewed diversity estimates from one million T cells as underestimates, the study reported.

Primers used in a second PCR of roughly 7 to 12 cycles were a sample-barcoded 5' primer and a J-beta primer mix. Each cDNA molecule carried a tag from a template-switch adaptor that contained 12 random nucleotides. Via MiXCR, TCRdb re-called the 5' RACE reads, giving one row per CDR3 protein. Found here are 1.5 million to 2 million distinct CDR3 sequences, about two fifths of them singletons; the top ten hold 23%. Comment on this clonotype: Antigen: not known.

V was clipped by 4 bases and J by 7 bases, with 11 bases between them. Germline values: CDR1 ENHRY, CDR2 SYGVKD. CDR3 length: 13 residues. This TCR was sampled from a human donor in good health. The sequenced sample was blood. The gene calls are TRBV10-3 and TRBJ1-3; the D is unclear. As DNA, the CDR3 is TGTGCCATCAGTGCCGTCCTGGGGAACACCATATATTTT. Translating it yields CAISAVLGNTIYF.